Below, 24 T cell receptor beta chains from the same sample are listed, as sequenced in a study of blood T cell repertoires in COVID-19. This table comes from immunoSEQ multiplex PCR, and its TCRdb copy is limited to in-frame clones, with some not included. Of about 410,000 clones in the sample, around 89% are singletons; the top ten hold around 1.5%. Sequencing used peripheral blood. The origin of the receptors is a woman in her 40s with COVID-19, enrolled during active disease.

V and J are TRBV21-1 and TRBJ1-5; TRBD1 is the table's D call, not checked against the DNA. TRBV21-1 is a pseudogene locus. The length of the CDR3 is 16 residues. The CDR3 reads CASSNAGGAGDQPQHF. CDR3 coding DNA: TGTGCCAGCAGCAACGCAGGGGGCGCGGGCGATCAGCCCCAGCATTTT.

CDR3 coding DNA: TGTGCCAGCAGTTTATTAGGGGGACTAGCGGGAGGGCCGCCCTACGAGCAGTACTTC. Protein product: CASSLLGGLAGGPPYEQYF. The rearrangement links TRBV27 to TRBJ2-7, with TRBD2 matching 16 bases. There are 19 residues in the CDR3. Per germline, CDR1 MNHEY and CDR2 SMNVEV (reference sequence). The J segment lost 2 bases and the V segment lost 1 base, leaving 8 bases of the junction unmatched.

This sequence joins TRBV11-2 and TRBJ1-3; 11 positions agree with TRBD1. Germline V lookup: CDR1 SGHAT, CDR2 FQNNGV. This CDR3 spans 15 amino acids. V was clipped by 4 bases and J by 4 bases; unmatched bases: 3. The CDR3 DNA follows: TGTGCCAGCAGCTGGGACAGGGGGGCAGGAAACACCATATATTTT. Translated: CASSWDRGAGNTIYF.

V is TRBV9 and J is TRBJ1-2, with a tentative D call TRBD1 (5 bases). V lost 3 bases and J 0 bases, leaving 9 bases between the germline ends. Germline CDR1 is SGDLS and CDR2 is YYNGEE. CDR3 length equals 14 residues. In DNA, the CDR3 is TGTGCCAGCAGCGCCGGGGGAGCTAACTATGGCTACACCTTC. This codes for CASSAGGANYGYTF.

V usage is TRBV3-1 (or the pseudogene TRBV3-2) and J usage is TRBJ2-4; 14 bases map to TRBD2. Trimming took 1 base from V and 5 from J; bases not matched to a gene: 10. Germline V gene lookup returns CDR1 LGHDT and CDR2 YNNKEL (reference sequence). The CDR3 consists of 19 residues. CDR3 bases: TGTGCCAGCAGCCAAGGACCGGGACTAGCGGGAGATGGGGAAAACATTCAGTACTTC. It translates to CASSQGPGLAGDGENIQYF.

The chain uses TRBV19 and TRBJ2-1; 8 bases align to TRBD2. Trimming removed 3 bases from V and 5 bases from J; junction bases left unmatched: 3. CDR3 length equals 14 residues. The germline V gene has CDR1 LNHDA and CDR2 SQIVND (reference sequence). The CDR3 reads CASSIGTRDNEQFF. CDR3 nucleotide sequence: TGTGCCAGTAGTATTGGGACTAGGGACAATGAGCAGTTCTTC.

V usage is TRBV27 and J usage is TRBJ2-7; no reliable D call. Trimming shortened V by 5 bases and J by 0 bases, and 17 bases separated the two germline ends. CDR1 MNHEY and CDR2 SMNVEV come from the germline V gene (reference sequence). The CDR3 length is 16 residues. The CDR3 sequence is CASSPHSTLSSYEQYF. CDR3 DNA: TGTGCCAGCAGTCCCCATTCGACACTCTCCTCCTACGAGCAGTACTTC.

This sequence joins TRBV28 and TRBJ1-6, with D unresolved. CDR3 length: 13 residues. Trimming cost V 6 bases and J 13 bases, with 16 bases left between them. Per the germline V gene, CDR1 is MDHEN and CDR2 is SYDVKM. DNA for the CDR3: TGTGCCAGCAGGCCTCCGGGGTTCTTTCCCCTCCACTTT. This sequence encodes CASRPPGFFPLHF.

The V gene is TRBV29-1, the J gene TRBJ2-1; perhaps TRBD2 as D (6 bases). The CDR3 consists of 15 residues. The V end was cut by 0 bases, the J end by 4 bases, with 13 bases between. Germline V gives CDR1 SQVTM, CDR2 ANQGSEA. CDR3 sequence reads: CSVEDRERAYNEQFF. In DNA, the CDR3 is TGCAGCGTTGAAGATCGGGAGCGGGCATACAATGAGCAGTTCTTC.

Notes on this clone: Other DNA sequences in the same sample also yield this CDR3. The chain uses TRBV28 and TRBJ2-7, with TRBD1 matching 8 bases. The CDR3 has 17 residues. Germline CDR1 and CDR2: MDHEN and SYDVKM. J gave up 1 base and V 9 bases, and 17 bases lay outside the gene matches. CDR3 protein: CASSSLHGTGRSYEQYF. DNA of the CDR3: TGTGCCAGTTCTAGCCTTCACGGGACAGGCAGGTCCTACGAGCAGTACTTC.

CDR3 in amino acids: CASSYSRVINEQFF. The CDR3 DNA reads TGTGCCAGCAGTTACTCGCGGGTCATAAATGAGCAGTTCTTC. The rearrangement links TRBV6-6 to TRBJ2-1; a weak D match, TRBD2 (5 bases). Germline assignment: CDR1 MNHNY and CDR2 SVGAGI (reference sequence). The V and J ends lost 0 bases and 7 bases respectively, with 10 bases between them. The CDR3 extends over 14 amino acids.

This chain links TRBV5-8 with TRBJ2-1, with D perhaps matching TRBD1 (6 bases). The CDR3 is 14 residues long. V was shortened by 7 bases and J by 7 bases, with 18 bases between the two germline ends. CDR1 is SGHTS, CDR2 YDEGEE, per germline. CDR3 residues: CASLPQGRRNEQFF. In nucleotides, the CDR3 is TGTGCCAGCTTGCCACAGGGAAGGCGGAATGAGCAGTTCTTC.

The CDR3 DNA follows: TGTGCCAGCAGTTATCAGGGGGATGGCTACGAGCAGTACTTC. This encodes CASSYQGDGYEQYF. The rearrangement joins TRBV6-6 to TRBJ2-7; 7 bases agree with TRBD1. CDR1 and CDR2 from the germline V gene are MNHNY and SVGAGI (reference sequence). V lost 3 bases, J lost 3 bases, and 5 bases stayed unmatched. The CDR3 loop spans 14 amino acids.

J is TRBJ2-7 and V is TRBV3-1 (or the pseudogene TRBV3-2); D not certain. V was clipped by 1 base and J by 2 bases, with 6 bases between them. The CDR3 spans 13 residues. Germline V lookup: CDR1 LGHDT, CDR2 YNNKEL (reference sequence). CDR3 sequence: CASSQAVTYEQYF. The CDR3 DNA follows: TGTGCCAGCAGCCAAGCAGTTACCTACGAGCAGTACTTC.

This clone has just one count. The chain combines TRBV5-6 with TRBJ2-3; perhaps TRBD2 as D (6 bases). Germline values: CDR1 SGHDT, CDR2 YYEEEE. The CDR3 has 13 residues. V dropped 0 bases and J dropped 4 bases, with 6 bases sitting between them. The CDR3 DNA sequence: TGTGCCAGCAGCTTGGGGAGGGCAGATACGCAGTATTTT. Translated, it gives CASSLGRADTQYF.

The V and J genes are TRBV2 and TRBJ2-7; TRBD1 agrees at 7 bases. The CDR3 spans 14 residues. The trim removed 7 bases at V and 3 bases at J, leaving 9 bases unmatched. Germline assignment: CDR1 SNHLY and CDR2 FYNNEI. DNA of the CDR3: TGTGCCAGCAACCAACAGGGGTCCCTCTACGAGCAGTACTTC. Translation gives CASNQQGSLYEQYF.

The chain's CDR3 is CASSRGQGNTVEAFF. The CDR3 DNA reads TGTGCCAGTAGCCGAGGACAGGGTAATACCGTTGAAGCTTTCTTT. The rearrangement uses TRBV19 and TRBJ1-1; 8 nucleotides agree with TRBD1. Germline CDR1 is LNHDA and CDR2 is SQIVND (reference sequence). There are 15 residues in the CDR3. Losses at the gene ends were 6 bases for V and 7 bases for J; bases not matched to a gene: 13.

The genes are TRBV30 and TRBJ1-1; 7 positions match TRBD1. In germline, CDR1 is GTSNPN, CDR2 SVGIG (reference sequence). The CDR3 runs 16 residues. Germline trimming cut 0 bases from V and 5 bases from J; bases unmatched to any gene: 12. This CDR3 is CAWSVGGGGLGTEAFF. In nucleotides, the CDR3 is TGTGCCTGGAGTGTAGGGGGCGGCGGCCTAGGGACTGAAGCTTTCTTT.

V gene TRBV18 combines with J gene TRBJ1-1; D uncertain. Per germline, CDR1 KGHSH and CDR2 LQKENI. The ends were cut back, 3 bases at V and 4 bases at J, with 9 bases in the middle. The CDR3 consists of 13 residues. The CDR3 DNA sequence: TGTGCCAGCTCACCGGCAGAATCCACTGAAGCTTTCTTT. Amino acids: CASSPAESTEAFF.

A single count supports this clone. V gene TRBV5-4 combines with J gene TRBJ1-3; possible D gene TRBD1, 5 bases. The CDR3 consists of 15 residues. The V and J ends lost 4 bases and 0 bases respectively, with 11 bases between them. Germline assignment: CDR1 SGHNT and CDR2 YYREEE (reference sequence). The CDR3 loop is CASSPDSLSGNTIYF. As DNA, the CDR3 is TGTGCCAGCAGCCCTGACAGTCTCTCTGGAAACACCATATATTTT.

The gene calls are TRBV28 and TRBJ2-6; 8 bases fit TRBD1. The CDR3 sequence is 18 residues long. Germline CDR1 is MDHEN and CDR2 is SYDVKM. V was clipped by 3 bases and J by 0 bases; unmatched bases: 7. The CDR3 spells CASSFPGQGSSGANVLTF. The CDR3 DNA reads as TGTGCCAGCAGTTTCCCCGGACAGGGAAGCTCTGGGGCCAACGTCCTGACTTTC.

The chain combines TRBV10-3 with TRBJ1-2, with 7 bases aligning to TRBD1. Germline V gene lookup returns CDR1 ENHRY and CDR2 SYGVKD. This CDR3 contains 15 residues. Unmatched junction bases numbered 11, after V lost 6 bases and J lost 4 bases. This chain's CDR3 is CAISPRQGRAYGYTF. CDR3 nucleotides: TGTGCCATCAGCCCTAGACAGGGACGAGCCTATGGCTACACCTTC.

V usage is TRBV2 and J usage is TRBJ1-2; TRBD1 matches at 9 bases. The germline gives CDR1 SNHLY, CDR2 FYNNEI. V trimming: 3 bases; J trimming: 4 bases; junction bases outside the gene matches: 3. The CDR3 covers 14 residues. CDR3 loop: CASSDRTGVYGYTF. For the CDR3, the DNA is TGTGCCAGCAGTGACAGGACAGGGGTCTATGGCTACACCTTC.

The chain links TRBV9 to TRBJ1-3; D may be TRBD1 (5 bases). CDR1 is SGDLS and CDR2 is YYNGEE in the germline V gene. The V and J ends lost 4 bases and 3 bases respectively, with 14 bases between them. The CDR3 loop spans 15 amino acids. CDR3 bases: TGTGCCAGCAGCACCTTAGTTAGGGGTGGAAACACCATATATTTT. It specifies CASSTLVRGGNTIYF.